Presented here are 21 T cell receptor beta chains from one specimen sequenced in a study of a mutant IDH1 vaccine in newly diagnosed glioma. The antigens these receptors bind are not known. Indicated time point: week 47, end of study. In the vaccine, a single dose held 300 ug of the mutant IDH1 20-mer peptide, along with topical imiquimod. Profiling relied on immunoSEQ multiplex PCR, and the TCRdb table lists in-frame clones only, not all of them. The table includes around 30,000 clones, 80% to 90% detected once. Specimen: PBMCs, collected from a glioma patient whose treatment included an IDH1 peptide vaccine. These receptors were collected from a woman aged 25 to 39 with glioma.

CDR3 residues: CASSFRPGNTEAFF. DNA of the CDR3: TGTGCCAGCAGTTTCAGGCCAGGGAACACTGAAGCTTTCTTT. The chain uses TRBV2 and TRBJ1-1, with D unresolved. The CDR3 length is 14 residues. Trimming pared 5 bases from V and 1 base from J, leaving 11 bases between. CDR1 is SNHLY and CDR2 is FYNNEI in the germline V gene.

The gene calls are TRBV7-6 and TRBJ2-7, with unresolved D. Germline CDR1 reads SGHVS; CDR2 reads FNYEAQ. The CDR3 runs 13 residues. V was pared by 4 bases and J by 2 bases, with 9 bases between. This chain's CDR3 is CASSSDGPYEQYF. CDR3 DNA: TGTGCCAGCAGCTCTGACGGCCCCTACGAGCAGTACTTC.

The J gene is TRBJ1-5, the V gene TRBV6-5; 7 nucleotides align to TRBD1. V was clipped by 5 bases and J by 4 bases; unmatched bases: 5. This CDR3 has 14 residues. Germline V gene sequence: CDR1 MNHEY, CDR2 SVGAGI. The CDR3 region is CASSRLTGNQPQHF. CDR3 DNA sequence: TGTGCCAGCAGTCGACTGACAGGGAATCAGCCCCAGCATTTT.

V gene TRBV10-1 combines with J gene TRBJ1-1; D gene ambiguous. The CDR3 runs to 14 residues. Germline CDR1 WNHNN, CDR2 SYGVQD (reference sequence). V was pared by 10 bases and J by 3 bases, with 18 bases between. The CDR3 protein is CAIPTRKADTEAFF. In DNA, the CDR3 is TGCGCCATCCCGACAAGGAAGGCGGACACTGAAGCTTTCTTT.

V usage is TRBV4-1 and J usage is TRBJ2-1; D is uncertain. CDR3 size: 17 residues. The germline CDR1 and CDR2 sequences are MGHRA and YSYEKL. V dropped 0 bases and J dropped 0 bases, with 12 bases sitting between them. The CDR3 reads CASSQDLRRSSYNEQFF. The CDR3 DNA reads as TGCGCCAGCAGCCAAGATCTGAGGAGAAGCTCCTACAATGAGCAGTTCTTC.

The chain is built from TRBV2 and TRBJ2-7, with 9 nucleotides matching TRBD1. Germline CDR1 is SNHLY and CDR2 is FYNNEI. V shed 8 bases, J shed 2 bases, and the junction held 7 bases outside the gene matches. This CDR3 is 14 amino acids long. For the CDR3, the DNA is TGTGCCAGCGGGACGGGACAGGGAACCTACGAGCAGTACTTC. It specifies CASGTGQGTYEQYF.

The V and J genes are TRBV14 and TRBJ1-2; possible D gene TRBD1, 5 bases. The ends were cut back, 4 bases at V and 4 bases at J, with 13 bases in the middle. CDR1 SGHDN and CDR2 FVKESK come from the germline V gene. The CDR3 loop spans 14 amino acids. The CDR3 bases are TGTGCCAGCAGCCCCGAGACGGACATCTATGGCTACACCTTC. Its translation: CASSPETDIYGYTF. Combining the CDR3 with reference TRBV14 and TRBJ1-2 gives the whole variable domain EAGVTQFPSHSVIEKGQTVTLRCDPISGHDNLYWYRRVMGKEIKFLLHFVKESKQDESGMPNNRFLAERTGGTYSTLKVQPAELEDSGVYFCASSPETDIYGYTFGSGTRLTVV.

This rearrangement joins TRBV7-6 to TRBJ1-6, with D hard to call. The CDR3 extends over 16 amino acids. CDR1 is SGHVS and CDR2 is FNYEAQ in the germline V gene. Trimming removed 1 base from V and 13 bases from J, with 20 bases in between. In DNA form, the CDR3 reads TGTGCCAGCAGCTTAGAGGGTGAGGGCCCACCGGACCCCCTCCACTTT. It specifies CASSLEGEGPPDPLHF. The entire variable domain, with the rest obtained from reference TRBV7-6 and TRBJ1-6, is as follows: GAGVSQSPRYKVTKRGQDVALRCDPISGHVSLYWYRQALGQGPEFLTYFNYEAQQDKSGLPNDRFSAERPEGSISTLTIQRTEQRDSAMYRCASSLEGEGPPDPLHFGNGTRLTVT.

The chain combines TRBV18 with TRBJ2-5; TRBD1 matches at 8 bases. V gave up 0 bases and J gave up 4 bases; unmatched junction bases: 13. The V gene's germline CDR1 is KGHSH and CDR2 LQKENI. The CDR3 length is 18 residues. CDR3 in DNA: TGTGCCAGCTCACCACCACCCGCCGACAGGGGCTACCGAGAGACCCAGTACTTC. This codes for CASSPPPADRGYRETQYF.

This chain joins TRBV23-1 and TRBJ1-4, with a tentative D call TRBD1 (6 bases). TRBV23-1 has ORF status, its function being uncertain. The CDR3 sequence is 12 residues long. The V end was cut by 9 bases, the J end by 7 bases, with 12 bases between. Written as DNA, the CDR3 is TGCGCCAGAGGCAGGGGTTCTGAAAAACTGTTTTTT. It codes for CARGRGSEKLFF.

The chain employs TRBV4-2 and TRBJ1-4, with 7 bases aligning to TRBD1. V was clipped by 4 bases and J by 6 bases; unmatched bases: 8. The V gene's germline CDR1 is LGHNA and CDR2 YNFKEQ. This CDR3 contains 15 residues. The CDR3, as DNA: TGTGCCAGCAGCCTCCACCAGGGGGAGGATGAAAAACTGTTTTTT. Translation gives CASSLHQGEDEKLFF.

This rearrangement joins TRBV6-1 to TRBJ2-7; D not certain. Trimming cost V 6 bases and J 2 bases, with 8 bases left between them. The CDR3 has 12 residues. Germline CDR1 MNHNS, CDR2 SASEGT. In nucleotides, the CDR3 is TGTGCCAGCAGCGGGTCTGCCTACGAGCAGTACTTC. Its translation: CASSGSAYEQYF.

The chain uses TRBV30 and TRBJ2-1; 9 bases map to TRBD2. CDR1 and CDR2 (germline): GTSNPN, SVGIG (reference sequence). V dropped 5 bases and J dropped 9; count of bases not matched to a gene: 5. The CDR3 loop spans 12 amino acids. CDR3 amino acids: CAWVSSGAEQFF. DNA of the CDR3: TGTGCCTGGGTCTCTAGCGGGGCTGAGCAGTTCTTC.

The V call is TRBV13, the J call TRBJ2-1, with D perhaps TRBD1 or TRBD2 (6 bases each). Trimming took off 5 bases at V and 9 bases at J, with 23 bases between the two ends. This CDR3 region has 16 residues. Germline CDR1 and CDR2: PRHDT and FYEKMQ (reference sequence). The CDR3 reads CASSGGSRGGVSEQFF. CDR3 bases: TGTGCCAGCAGCGGAGGCAGCAGGGGCGGGGTTAGTGAGCAGTTCTTC.

In this sample, this clone turned up once. The chain is built from TRBV2 and TRBJ1-3, with 8 bases lining up with TRBD1. V lost 5 bases to trimming and J lost 2 bases; unmatched junction nucleotides: 8. Germline CDR1 is SNHLY and CDR2 is FYNNEI. There are 16 residues in the CDR3. CDR3 sequence reads: CASSPSGGGTGNTIYF. As DNA, the CDR3 is TGTGCCAGCAGTCCCTCAGGGGGCGGGACTGGAAACACCATATATTTT.

V gene TRBV5-4 combines with J gene TRBJ1-1, with TRBD1 identical over 7 bases. The trim removed 4 bases at V and 1 base at J, leaving 13 bases unmatched. This CDR3 is 17 amino acids long. CDR1 is SGHNT, CDR2 YYREEE, per germline (reference sequence). CDR3 DNA: TGTGCCAGCAGCCCTGAGGGGGCCCATACACGGAACACTGAAGCTTTCTTT. Amino acids: CASSPEGAHTRNTEAFF.

This chain's CDR3 is CASSSRQSSGANVLTF. CDR3 nucleotides: TGTGCCAGCAGCTCGCGACAGAGCTCTGGGGCCAACGTCCTGACTTTC. This chain joins TRBV7-2 and TRBJ2-6, with D tentatively TRBD1 (5 bases). The CDR3 consists of 16 residues. Germline values: CDR1 SGHTA, CDR2 FQGNSA. Deletions cut 4 bases from V and 0 bases from J, with 10 bases between. Drawing the rest from reference TRBV7-2 and TRBJ2-6, the complete variable domain is GAGVSQSPSNKVTEKGKDVELRCDPISGHTALYWYRQSLGQGLEFLIYFQGNSAPDKSGLPSDRFSAERTGGSVSTLTIQRTQQEDSAVYLCASSSRQSSGANVLTFGAGSRLTVL.

The chain uses TRBV2 and TRBJ1-2; D unresolved. This CDR3 contains 14 residues. The V end lost 3 bases, the J end lost 8 bases, and 16 bases lay between the germline ends. Germline loops: CDR1 SNHLY, CDR2 FYNNEI. The CDR3 coding sequence is TGTGCCAGCAGTGAGTCAGCGGAGGCTGGCGGCTACACCTTC. Protein sequence: CASSESAEAGGYTF.

CDR3: CASSLDYRAQYF. CDR3 DNA: TGTGCCAGCAGCTTAGATTACAGGGCACAGTATTTT. The rearrangement joins TRBV7-9 to TRBJ2-3; possible D gene TRBD1, 6 bases. CDR3 length: 12 amino acids. The V gene's germline CDR1 is SEHNR and CDR2 FQNEAQ (reference sequence). Trimming pared 1 base from V and 12 bases from J, leaving 11 bases between.

The chain couples TRBV5-1 to TRBJ2-7; possibly TRBD1 for D (6 bases). The ends were cut back, 8 bases at V and 4 bases at J, with 10 bases in the middle. From germline, CDR1 is SGHRS and CDR2 YFSETQ. CDR3 length: 11 residues. CDR3 in amino acids: CARDSWYEQYF. The CDR3 coding sequence is TGCGCCAGGGACAGTTGGTACGAGCAGTACTTC.

The V gene is TRBV2, the J gene TRBJ1-1; the D is unclear. Trimming shortened V by 8 bases and J by 7 bases, and 17 bases separated the two germline ends. Germline V gene lookup returns CDR1 SNHLY and CDR2 FYNNEI. This CDR3 contains 13 residues. The CDR3 loop is CASRLGVQIEAFF. The CDR3 coding sequence is TGTGCCAGCCGGCTGGGCGTACAGATTGAAGCTTTCTTT.